These 10 T cell receptor beta chains were all obtained from the same sample, sequenced in a study of blood T cell repertoires in COVID-19 (dated by TCRdb to the early 2020s). The protocol used for the library was the immunoSEQ multiplex PCR assay. TCRdb stores this immuneACCESS table with in-frame sequences only. Part of the clones is absent; in the studies checked, under half of the shortfall reflects unresolved V genes, and no reason is known for the rest. Counted in this sample were tens of thousands of clones; around 85% of them appeared once. The top ten hold 1.4% of the sample. The specimen was peripheral blood. The receptors come from a woman in her sixties with acute or convalescent COVID-19.

This rearrangement joins TRBV7-2 to TRBJ2-2; 7 bases match TRBD2. The CDR3 contains 15 residues. Germline-derived CDR1 and CDR2 are SGHTA and FQGNSA. V gave up 4 bases and J gave up 4 bases; unmatched junction bases: 6. The DNA of the CDR3 is TGTGCCAGCAGCTCGGCGGGGGTTTTCACCGGGGAGCTGTTTTTT. Protein sequence: CASSSAGVFTGELFF.

As DNA, the CDR3 is TGTGCCAGCAGCTTAGCGGAGCCGCGGCACACTGAAGCTTTCTTT. Translated: CASSLAEPRHTEAFF. V is TRBV7-9 and J is TRBJ1-1; D unclear. This CDR3 region has 15 residues. Germline CDR1 reads SEHNR; CDR2 reads FQNEAQ (reference sequence). V dropped 0 bases and J dropped 3 bases, with 11 bases sitting between them.

The chain joins TRBV2 to TRBJ1-5; possible D gene TRBD1, 6 bases. In germline, CDR1 is SNHLY, CDR2 FYNNEI. V was cut by 3 bases and J by 1 base, with 10 bases left in between. This CDR3 contains 15 residues. CDR3 amino acids: CASSDRGLSNQPQHF. The CDR3 nucleotides read TGTGCCAGCAGTGACAGGGGTCTGAGCAATCAGCCCCAGCATTTT. Drawing the rest from reference TRBV2 and TRBJ1-5, the complete variable domain is EPEVTQTPSHQVTQMGQEVILRCVPISNHLYFYWYRQILGQKVEFLVSFYNNEISEKSEIFDDQFSVERPDGSNFTLKIRSTKLEDSAMYFCASSDRGLSNQPQHFGDGTRLSIL.

The chain's CDR3 is CASSLGTNYEQYF. The CDR3 DNA reads as TGTGCCAGCAGCTTAGGGACAAACTACGAGCAGTACTTC. V and J are TRBV7-3 and TRBJ2-7; weak D call: TRBD1 (6 bases). V lost 2 bases and J lost 3, with 8 bases in between. This CDR3 has 13 amino acids. The V gene's germline CDR1 is SGHTA and CDR2 FQGTGA.

The CDR3 loop reads CASSLEFGGNTEAFF. CDR3 nucleotide sequence: TGTGCCAGCAGCTTAGAGTTCGGGGGTAACACTGAAGCTTTCTTT. The genes are TRBV11-2 and TRBJ1-1, with D possibly being TRBD1 (5 bases). The CDR3 has 15 residues. V lost 0 bases, J lost 2 bases, and 10 bases lay in between. Per germline, CDR1 SGHAT and CDR2 FQNNGV.

This clone was counted a single time. The CDR3 sequence: CASSVDGGAYNSPLHF. Written as DNA, the CDR3 is TGTGCCAGCAGCGTAGATGGGGGCGCCTATAATTCACCCCTCCACTTT. This chain connects TRBV9 to TRBJ1-6; D might be TRBD1 (6 bases). This CDR3 region has 16 residues. Per the germline V gene, CDR1 is SGDLS and CDR2 is YYNGEE. The V end was cut by 0 bases, the J end by 2 bases, with 9 bases between.

The chain employs TRBV6-5 and TRBJ1-3, with D perhaps matching TRBD1 (6 bases). Germline CDR1 and CDR2: MNHEY and SVGAGI. The CDR3 consists of 14 residues. Trimming stripped 7 bases from V and 4 bases from J, with 14 bases between. The CDR3 sequence is CASIMTGRGNTIYF. CDR3 coding DNA: TGTGCCAGCATCATGACAGGTCGAGGAAACACCATATATTTT.

This rearrangement joins TRBV18 to TRBJ2-1; 10 bases map to TRBD2. This CDR3 contains 17 residues. The V and J ends lost 2 bases and 7 bases, in that order; junction bases with no gene match: 11. Germline CDR1 is KGHSH and CDR2 is LQKENI. CDR3 nucleotides: TGTGCCAGCTCACCATCGATTCTGGCTAGCGGGAGAAATGAGCAGTTCTTC. Translated: CASSPSILASGRNEQFF.

This clone was counted between two and nine times. Written as DNA, the CDR3 is TGTGCCTGGAGTGTCGCGGGGGTTGGGGGCTACACCTTC. Residues: CAWSVAGVGGYTF. This sequence joins TRBV30 and TRBJ1-2; D is perhaps TRBD1 (5 bases). V was cut by 0 bases and J by 8 bases, with 13 bases left in between. The CDR3 has 13 amino acids. Germline CDR1 GTSNPN, CDR2 SVGIG (reference sequence).

This CDR3 is CASSYGQGSFTATEAFF. The CDR3 DNA reads as TGCGCCAGCAGCTACGGACAGGGGAGTTTTACGGCCACTGAAGCTTTCTTT. The chain has TRBV5-1 and TRBJ1-1; TRBD1 aligns across 9 bases. This CDR3 has 17 amino acids. V trimming: 3 bases; J trimming: 4 bases; junction bases outside the gene matches: 13. CDR1 SGHRS and CDR2 YFSETQ come from the germline V gene. Full variable domain (rest looked up from reference TRBV5-1 and TRBJ1-1): KAGVTQTPRYLIKTRGQQVTLSCSPISGHRSVSWYQQTPGQGLQFLFEYFSETQRNKGNFPGRFSGRQFSNSRSEMNVSTLELGDSALYLCASSYGQGSFTATEAFFGQGTRLTVV.